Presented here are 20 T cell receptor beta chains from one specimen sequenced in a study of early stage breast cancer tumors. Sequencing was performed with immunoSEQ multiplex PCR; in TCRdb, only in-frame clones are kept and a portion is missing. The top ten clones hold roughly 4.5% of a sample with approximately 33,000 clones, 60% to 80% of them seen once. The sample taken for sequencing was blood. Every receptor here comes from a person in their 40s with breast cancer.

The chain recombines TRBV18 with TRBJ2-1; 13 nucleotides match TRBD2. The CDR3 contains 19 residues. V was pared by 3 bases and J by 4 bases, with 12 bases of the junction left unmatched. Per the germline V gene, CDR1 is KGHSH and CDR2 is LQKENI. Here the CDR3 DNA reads TGTGCCAGCTCACCTGGGACTAGCGGGACCGCCCGTCTATACAATGAGCAGTTCTTC. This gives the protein CASSPGTSGTARLYNEQFF.

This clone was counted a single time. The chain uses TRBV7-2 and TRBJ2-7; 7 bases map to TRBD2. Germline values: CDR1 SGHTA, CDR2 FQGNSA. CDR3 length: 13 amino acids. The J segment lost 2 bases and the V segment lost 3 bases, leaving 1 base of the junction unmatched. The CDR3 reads CASSFGGTYEQYF. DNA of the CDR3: TGTGCCAGCAGCTTCGGGGGGACCTACGAGCAGTACTTC. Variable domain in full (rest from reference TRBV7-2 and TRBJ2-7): GAGVSQSPSNKVTEKGKDVELRCDPISGHTALYWYRQSLGQGLEFLIYFQGNSAPDKSGLPSDRFSAERTGGSVSTLTIQRTQQEDSAVYLCASSFGGTYEQYFGPGTRLTVT.

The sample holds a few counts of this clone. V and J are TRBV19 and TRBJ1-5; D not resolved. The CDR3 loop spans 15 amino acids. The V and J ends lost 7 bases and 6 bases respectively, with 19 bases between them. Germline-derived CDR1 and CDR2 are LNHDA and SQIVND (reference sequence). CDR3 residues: CASNNLLGTGQPQHF. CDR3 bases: TGTGCCAGTAACAACCTGTTGGGAACTGGTCAGCCCCAGCATTTT.

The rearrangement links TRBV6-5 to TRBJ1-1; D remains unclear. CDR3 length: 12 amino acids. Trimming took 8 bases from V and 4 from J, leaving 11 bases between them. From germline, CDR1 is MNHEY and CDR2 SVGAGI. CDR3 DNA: TGTGCCAGCTATCGGGGAGGCACTGAAGCTTTCTTT. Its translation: CASYRGGTEAFF.

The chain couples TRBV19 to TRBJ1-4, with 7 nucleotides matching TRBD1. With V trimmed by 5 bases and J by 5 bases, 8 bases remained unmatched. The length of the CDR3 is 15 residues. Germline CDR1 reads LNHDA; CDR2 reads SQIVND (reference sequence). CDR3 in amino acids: CASSPTGTENEKLFF. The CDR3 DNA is TGTGCCAGTAGTCCAACCGGGACAGAGAATGAAAAACTGTTTTTT.

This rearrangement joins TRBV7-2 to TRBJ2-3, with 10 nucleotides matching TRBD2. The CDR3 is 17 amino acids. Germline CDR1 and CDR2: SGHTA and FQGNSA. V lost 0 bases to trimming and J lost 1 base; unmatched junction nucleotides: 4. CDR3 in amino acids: CASSLAVAGGRTDTQYF. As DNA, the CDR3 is TGTGCCAGCAGCTTAGCCGTAGCGGGAGGTCGCACAGATACGCAGTATTTT.

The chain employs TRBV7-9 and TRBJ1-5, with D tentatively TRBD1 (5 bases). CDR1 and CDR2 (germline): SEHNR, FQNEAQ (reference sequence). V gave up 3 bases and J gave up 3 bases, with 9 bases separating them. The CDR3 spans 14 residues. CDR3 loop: CASSLLGDNQPQHF. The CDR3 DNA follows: TGTGCCAGCAGCTTGTTAGGGGACAATCAGCCCCAGCATTTT.

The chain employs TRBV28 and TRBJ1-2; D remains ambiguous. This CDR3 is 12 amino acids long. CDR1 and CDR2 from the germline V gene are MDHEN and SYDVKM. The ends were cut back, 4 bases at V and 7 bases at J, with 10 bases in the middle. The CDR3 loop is CASSSPRGGYTF. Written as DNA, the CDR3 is TGTGCCAGCAGTTCCCCACGAGGTGGCTACACCTTC.

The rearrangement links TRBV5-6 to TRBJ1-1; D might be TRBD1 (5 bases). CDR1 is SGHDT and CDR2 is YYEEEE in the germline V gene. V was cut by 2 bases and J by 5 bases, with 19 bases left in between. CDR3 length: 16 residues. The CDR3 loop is CASSFSPGKLRTEAFF. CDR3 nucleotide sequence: TGTGCCAGCAGCTTTTCCCCAGGGAAATTGAGGACTGAAGCTTTCTTT.

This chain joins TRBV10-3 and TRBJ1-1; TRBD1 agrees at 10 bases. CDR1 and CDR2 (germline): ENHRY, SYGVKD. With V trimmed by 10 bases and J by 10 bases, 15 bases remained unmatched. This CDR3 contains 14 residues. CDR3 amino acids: CATNSGTGVSAAFF. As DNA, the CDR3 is TGTGCCACAAATTCCGGGACAGGGGTCTCTGCAGCTTTCTTT.

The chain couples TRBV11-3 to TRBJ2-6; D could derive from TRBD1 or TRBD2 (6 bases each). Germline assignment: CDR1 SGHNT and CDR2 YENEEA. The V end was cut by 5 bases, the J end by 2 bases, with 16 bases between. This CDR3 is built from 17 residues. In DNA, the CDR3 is TGTGCCAGCAGCCCTGGTCCGGGGGCTCCTGGGGCCAACGTCCTGACTTTC. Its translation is CASSPGPGAPGANVLTF.

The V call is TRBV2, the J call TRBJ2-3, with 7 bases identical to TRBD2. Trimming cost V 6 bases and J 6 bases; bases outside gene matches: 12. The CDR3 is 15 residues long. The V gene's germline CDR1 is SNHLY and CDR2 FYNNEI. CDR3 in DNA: TGTGCCAGCAGACCGGCTAGCGGACCATTCGATACGCAGTATTTT. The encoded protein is CASRPASGPFDTQYF.

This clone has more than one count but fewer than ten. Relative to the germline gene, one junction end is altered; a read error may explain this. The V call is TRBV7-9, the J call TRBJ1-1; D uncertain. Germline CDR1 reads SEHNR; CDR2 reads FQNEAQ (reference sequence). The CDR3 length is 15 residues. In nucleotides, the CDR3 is TGTGCCAGCAGCCTAGCTTCACGGGAGGACACTGAAGCTTTCTTT. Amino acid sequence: CASSLASREDTEAFF.

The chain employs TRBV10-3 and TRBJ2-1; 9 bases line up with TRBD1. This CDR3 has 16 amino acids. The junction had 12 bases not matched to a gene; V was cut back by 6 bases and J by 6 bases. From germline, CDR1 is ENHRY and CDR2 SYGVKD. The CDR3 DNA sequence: TGTGCCATCAGCCCCCTCCCGGGACAGGGTCCCAATGAGCAGTTCTTC. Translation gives CAISPLPGQGPNEQFF.

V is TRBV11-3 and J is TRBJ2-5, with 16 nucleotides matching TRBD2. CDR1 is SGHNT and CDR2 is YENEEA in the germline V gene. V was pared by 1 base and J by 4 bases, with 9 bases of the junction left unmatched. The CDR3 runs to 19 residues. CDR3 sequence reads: CASSLVTGTSGRGGETQYF. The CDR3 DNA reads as TGTGCCAGCAGCTTAGTCACCGGGACTAGCGGGAGGGGGGGAGAGACCCAGTACTTC.

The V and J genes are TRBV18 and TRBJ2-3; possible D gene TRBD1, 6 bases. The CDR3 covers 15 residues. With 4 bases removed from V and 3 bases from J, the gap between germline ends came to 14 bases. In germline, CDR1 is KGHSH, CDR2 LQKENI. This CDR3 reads CASSRAGVGTDTQYF. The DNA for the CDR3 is TGTGCCAGCTCACGGGCAGGGGTCGGTACAGATACGCAGTATTTT.

CDR3 region: CACFRGSGQDGNSPLHF. The CDR3 region has the DNA TGTGCCTGCTTTCGGGGTTCGGGCCAGGACGGGAATTCACCCCTCCACTTT. The chain links TRBV30 to TRBJ1-6; D not certain. The V and J ends lost 6 bases and 7 bases respectively, with 25 bases between them. Germline CDR1 GTSNPN, CDR2 SVGIG (reference sequence). The length of the CDR3 is 17 residues.

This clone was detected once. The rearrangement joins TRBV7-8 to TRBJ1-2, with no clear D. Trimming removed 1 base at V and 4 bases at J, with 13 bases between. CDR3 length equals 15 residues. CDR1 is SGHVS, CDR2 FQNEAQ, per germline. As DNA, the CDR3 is TGTGCCAGCAGCTTAGGTCGTCGGAGCTTCTATGGCTACACCTTC. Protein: CASSLGRRSFYGYTF.

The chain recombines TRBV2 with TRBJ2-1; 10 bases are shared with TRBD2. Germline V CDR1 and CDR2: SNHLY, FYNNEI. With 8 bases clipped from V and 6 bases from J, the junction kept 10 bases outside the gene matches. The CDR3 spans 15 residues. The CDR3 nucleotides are TGTGCCAGCGGGCCTAGAGCGGGAGGGCCCAATGAGCAGTTCTTC. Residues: CASGPRAGGPNEQFF.

The CDR3 DNA reads as TGTGCCATCAGTCGTGGGCGGGGCAGCACAGATACGCAGTATTTT. Protein sequence: CAISRGRGSTDTQYF. V is TRBV10-3 and J is TRBJ2-3; TRBD2 is a possible D gene (6 bases). The CDR3 sequence is 15 residues long. Trimming removed 5 bases from V and 0 bases from J, with 12 bases in between. Germline V lookup: CDR1 ENHRY, CDR2 SYGVKD.